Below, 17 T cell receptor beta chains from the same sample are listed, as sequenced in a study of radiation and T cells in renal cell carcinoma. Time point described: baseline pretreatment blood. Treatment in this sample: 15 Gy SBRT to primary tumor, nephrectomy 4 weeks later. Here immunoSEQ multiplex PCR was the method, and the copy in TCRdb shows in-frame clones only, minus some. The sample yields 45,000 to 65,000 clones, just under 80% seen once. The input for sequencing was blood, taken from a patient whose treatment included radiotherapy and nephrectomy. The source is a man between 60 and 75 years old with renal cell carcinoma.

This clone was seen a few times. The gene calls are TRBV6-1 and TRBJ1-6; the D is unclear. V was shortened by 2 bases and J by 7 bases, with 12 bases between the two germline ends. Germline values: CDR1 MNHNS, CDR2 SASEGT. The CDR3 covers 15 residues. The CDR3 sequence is CASSENSGENSPLHF. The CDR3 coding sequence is TGTGCCAGCAGTGAAAATTCCGGGGAGAATTCACCCCTCCACTTT.

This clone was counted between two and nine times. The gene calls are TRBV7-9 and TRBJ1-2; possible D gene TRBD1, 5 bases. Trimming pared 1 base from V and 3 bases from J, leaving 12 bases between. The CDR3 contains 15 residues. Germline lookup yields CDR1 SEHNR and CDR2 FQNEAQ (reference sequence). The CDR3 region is CASSLGPGSDYGYTF. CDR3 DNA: TGTGCCAGCAGCTTAGGCCCAGGGTCTGACTATGGCTACACCTTC. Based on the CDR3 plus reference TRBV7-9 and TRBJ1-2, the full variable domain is DTGVSQNPRHKITKRGQNVTFRCDPISEHNRLYWYRQTLGQGPEFLTYFQNEAQLEKSRLLSDRFSAERPKGSFSTLEIQRTEQGDSAMYLCASSLGPGSDYGYTFGSGTRLTVV.

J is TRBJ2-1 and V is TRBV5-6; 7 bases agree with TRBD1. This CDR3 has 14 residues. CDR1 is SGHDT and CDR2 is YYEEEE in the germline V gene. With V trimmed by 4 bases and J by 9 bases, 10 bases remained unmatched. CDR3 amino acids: CASSMYRGEGEQFF. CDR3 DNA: TGTGCCAGCAGCATGTACAGGGGTGAAGGTGAGCAGTTCTTC.

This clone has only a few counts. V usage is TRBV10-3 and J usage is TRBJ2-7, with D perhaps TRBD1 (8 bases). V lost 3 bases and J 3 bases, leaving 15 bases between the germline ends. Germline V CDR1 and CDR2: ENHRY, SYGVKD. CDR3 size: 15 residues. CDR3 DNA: TGTGCCATCAGTGAAAAGACAGGGGAGGGCTACGAGCAGTACTTC. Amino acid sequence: CAISEKTGEGYEQYF.

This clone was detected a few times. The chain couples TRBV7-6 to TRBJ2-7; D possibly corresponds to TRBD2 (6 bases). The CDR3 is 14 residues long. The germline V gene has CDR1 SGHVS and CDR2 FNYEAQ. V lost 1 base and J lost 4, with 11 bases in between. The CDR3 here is CASSLEGGGYEQYF. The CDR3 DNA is TGTGCCAGCAGCTTAGAGGGTGGGGGGTACGAGCAGTACTTC.

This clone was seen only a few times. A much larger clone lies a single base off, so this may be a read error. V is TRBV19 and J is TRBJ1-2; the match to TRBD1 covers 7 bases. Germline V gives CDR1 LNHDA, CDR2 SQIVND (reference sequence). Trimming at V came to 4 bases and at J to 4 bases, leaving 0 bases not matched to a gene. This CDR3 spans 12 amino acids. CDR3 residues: CASSTGGYGYTF. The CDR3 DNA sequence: TGTGCCAGTAGTACAGGGGGCTATGGCTACACCTTC.

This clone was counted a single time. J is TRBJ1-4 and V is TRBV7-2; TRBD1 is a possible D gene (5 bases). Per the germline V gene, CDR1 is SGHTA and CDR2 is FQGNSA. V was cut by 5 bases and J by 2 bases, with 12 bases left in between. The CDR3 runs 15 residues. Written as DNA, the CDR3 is TGTGCCAGCAGCCTGGGGAGGGGTACTAATGAAAAACTGTTTTTT. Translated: CASSLGRGTNEKLFF.

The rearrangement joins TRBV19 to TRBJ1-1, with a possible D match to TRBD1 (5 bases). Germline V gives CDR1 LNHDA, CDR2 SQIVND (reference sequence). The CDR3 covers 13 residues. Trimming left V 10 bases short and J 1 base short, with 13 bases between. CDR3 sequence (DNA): TGTGCCACCCACACCGGGGGGAACACTGAAGCTTTCTTT. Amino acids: CATHTGGNTEAFF.

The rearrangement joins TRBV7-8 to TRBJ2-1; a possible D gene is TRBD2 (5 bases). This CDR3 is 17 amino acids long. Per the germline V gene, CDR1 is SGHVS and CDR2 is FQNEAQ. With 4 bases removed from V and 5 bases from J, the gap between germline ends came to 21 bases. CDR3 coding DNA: TGTGCCAGCAGCTCCTCTAGACTGGGGAGCTATAACAATGAGCAGTTCTTC. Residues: CASSSSRLGSYNNEQFF. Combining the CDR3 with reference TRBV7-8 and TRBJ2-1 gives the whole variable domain GAGVSQSPRYKVAKRGQDVALRCDPISGHVSLFWYQQALGQGPEFLTYFQNEAQLDKSGLPSDRFFAERPEGSVSTLKIQRTQQEDSAVYLCASSSSRLGSYNNEQFFGPGTRLTVL.

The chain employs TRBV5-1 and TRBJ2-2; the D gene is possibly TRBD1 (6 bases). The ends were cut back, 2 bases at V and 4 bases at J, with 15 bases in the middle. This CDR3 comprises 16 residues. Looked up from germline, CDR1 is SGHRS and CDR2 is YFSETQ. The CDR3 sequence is CASSLSWQGRTGELFF. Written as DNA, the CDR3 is TGCGCCAGCAGCTTAAGTTGGCAGGGGCGCACCGGGGAGCTGTTTTTT.

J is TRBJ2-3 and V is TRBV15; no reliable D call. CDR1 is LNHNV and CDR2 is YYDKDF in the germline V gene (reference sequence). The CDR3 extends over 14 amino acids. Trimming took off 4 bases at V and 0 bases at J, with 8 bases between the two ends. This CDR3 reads CATSTGSSTDTQYF. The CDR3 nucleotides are TGTGCCACCAGCACAGGTTCTAGCACAGATACGCAGTATTTT.

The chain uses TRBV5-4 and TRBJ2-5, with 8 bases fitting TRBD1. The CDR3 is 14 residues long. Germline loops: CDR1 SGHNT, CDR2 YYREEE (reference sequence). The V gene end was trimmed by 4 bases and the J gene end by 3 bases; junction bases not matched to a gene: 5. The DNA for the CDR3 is TGTGCCAGCAGCCCGGGACAGGACGAAGAGACCCAGTACTTC. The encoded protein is CASSPGQDEETQYF.

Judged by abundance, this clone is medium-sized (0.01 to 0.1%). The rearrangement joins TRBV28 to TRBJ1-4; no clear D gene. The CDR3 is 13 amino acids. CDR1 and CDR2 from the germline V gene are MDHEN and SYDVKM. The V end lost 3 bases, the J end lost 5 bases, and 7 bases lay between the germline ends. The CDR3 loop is CASSFVGNEKLFF. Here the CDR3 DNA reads TGTGCCAGCAGTTTCGTGGGGAATGAAAAACTGTTTTTT.

The CDR3 nucleotides are TGTGCCAGCAGCTTCCAAGGATATCAGCCCCAGCATTTT. Translation gives CASSFQGYQPQHF. This sequence joins TRBV7-8 and TRBJ1-5; D gene ambiguous. CDR1 is SGHVS, CDR2 FQNEAQ, per germline. With 3 bases removed from V and 5 bases from J, the gap between germline ends came to 8 bases. The CDR3 contains 13 residues. The whole variable domain, filled in from reference TRBV7-8 and TRBJ1-5, reads GAGVSQSPRYKVAKRGQDVALRCDPISGHVSLFWYQQALGQGPEFLTYFQNEAQLDKSGLPSDRFFAERPEGSVSTLKIQRTQQEDSAVYLCASSFQGYQPQHFGDGTRLSIL.

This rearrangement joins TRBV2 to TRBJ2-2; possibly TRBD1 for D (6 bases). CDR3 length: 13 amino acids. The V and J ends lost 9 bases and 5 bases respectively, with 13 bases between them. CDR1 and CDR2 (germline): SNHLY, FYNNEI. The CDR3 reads CARQGSDTGELFF. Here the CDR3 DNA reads TGTGCCAGACAGGGAAGTGATACCGGGGAGCTGTTTTTT.

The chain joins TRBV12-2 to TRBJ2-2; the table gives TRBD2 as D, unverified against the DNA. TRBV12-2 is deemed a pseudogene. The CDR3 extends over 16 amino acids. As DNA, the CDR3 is TGTGCAAGTCGCTTAAACTCCGGGACTTATGACGGGGAGCTGTTTTTT. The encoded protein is CASRLNSGTYDGELFF.

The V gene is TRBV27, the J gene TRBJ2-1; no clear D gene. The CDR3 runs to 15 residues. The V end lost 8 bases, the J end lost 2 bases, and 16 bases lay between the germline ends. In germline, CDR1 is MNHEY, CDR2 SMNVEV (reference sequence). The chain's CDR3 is CASGINGHTYNEQFF. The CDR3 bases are TGTGCCAGCGGTATAAATGGGCATACCTACAATGAGCAGTTCTTC.